This TCR beta chain was identified during a study of T cell repertoires in cytomegalovirus infection. Germline V gene data show CDR1 as SGDLS and CDR2 as YYNGEE. V was trimmed by 0 bases and J by 1 base, leaving 6 bases between them. The length of the CDR3 is 14 residues. Using its own MiXCR run on the reads, TCRdb lists one record per CDR3 protein. The sample has approximately 260,000 distinct CDR3 sequences; 15% to 20% are singletons. This TCR derives from a human donor in good health (CMV status not recorded). Some clones in this sample may be carry-over from other donors' samples. The chain couples TRBV9 to TRBJ2-3, with D hard to call. The sequenced sample was CD8+ T cells from PBMCs. The CDR3 DNA is TGTGCCAGCAGCGTAGCCGAGGGCACAGATACGCAGTATTTT. Its translation is CASSVAEGTDTQYF.